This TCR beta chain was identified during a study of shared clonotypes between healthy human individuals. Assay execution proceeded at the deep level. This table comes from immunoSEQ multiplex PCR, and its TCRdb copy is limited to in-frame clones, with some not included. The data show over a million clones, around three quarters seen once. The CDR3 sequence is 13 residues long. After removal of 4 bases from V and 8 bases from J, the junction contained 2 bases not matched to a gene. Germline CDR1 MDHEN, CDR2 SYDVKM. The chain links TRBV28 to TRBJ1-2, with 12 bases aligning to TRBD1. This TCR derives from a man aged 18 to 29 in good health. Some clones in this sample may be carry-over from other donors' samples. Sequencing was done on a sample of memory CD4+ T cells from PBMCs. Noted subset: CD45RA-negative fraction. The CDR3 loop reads CASSSGQGAGYTF. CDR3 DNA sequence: TGTGCCAGCAGTTCGGGACAGGGGGCGGGCTACACCTTC.